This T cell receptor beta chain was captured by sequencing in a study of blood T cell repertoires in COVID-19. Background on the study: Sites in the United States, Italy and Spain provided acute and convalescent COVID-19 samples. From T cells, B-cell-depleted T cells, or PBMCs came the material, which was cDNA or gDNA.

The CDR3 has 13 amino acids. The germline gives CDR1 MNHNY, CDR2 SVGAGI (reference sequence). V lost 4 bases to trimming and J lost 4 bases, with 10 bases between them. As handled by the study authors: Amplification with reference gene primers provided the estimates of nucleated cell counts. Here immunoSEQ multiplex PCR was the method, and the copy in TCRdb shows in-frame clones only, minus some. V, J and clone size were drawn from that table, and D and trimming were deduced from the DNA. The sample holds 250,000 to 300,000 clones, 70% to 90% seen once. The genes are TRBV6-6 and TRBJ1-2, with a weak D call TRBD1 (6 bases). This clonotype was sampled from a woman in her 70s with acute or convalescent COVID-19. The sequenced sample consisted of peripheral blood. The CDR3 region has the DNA TGTGCCAGCAGTTTCCAGACAGGCTATGGCTACACCTTC. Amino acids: CASSFQTGYGYTF.